These T cell receptor beta chains were read from a single sample in a study of somatic mutations in cytotoxic T cells in rheumatoid arthritis. TCRdb's copy holds only in-frame clones and misses some; the assay was immunoSEQ multiplex PCR. The sample has roughly 17,000 clones, around 84% seen once. The specimen sequenced was CD8+ T cells sorted from blood. The receptors were sampled from a woman in her thirties or forties with rheumatoid arthritis. Each CDR3 is given with its conserved first and last residue. A D gene is named only where the DNA matches it firmly. Where a row states a size, it is once, few, many or the class of an expanded clone; other rows omit it.

TRBJ2-1,-,TRBD2,TRBV5-5,TGTGCCAGCAGCTTGGATCCGGGAGGAGCTGGCAATGAGCAGTTCTTC,CASSLDPGGAGNEQFF
TRBJ2-7,-,-,TRBV7-8,TGTGCCAGCAGCTTAGAGGTGGGACTCATCTACGAGCAGTACTTC,CASSLEVGLIYEQYF
TRBJ1-1,-,-,TRBV7-6,TGTGCCAGCAGCTTAGACGAGGGCTCTGATAACACTGAAGCTCTCTTT,CASSLDEGSDNTEALF
TRBJ1-1,-,-,TRBV7-9,TGTGCCAGCAGCTCCGGTAGTGGGAGGGTGAACACTGAAGCTTTCTTT,CASSSGSGRVNTEAFF
TRBJ1-2,-,TRBD1,TRBV7-9,TGTGCCAGCAGCCACGACTCGGACAGGGGCTATGGCTACACCTTC,CASSHDSDRGYGYTF
TRBJ2-7,-,-,TRBV5-6,TGTGCCAGCACCATTTCCCTATGGGGCACAGAAAGCTCCTACGAGCAGTACTTC,CASTISLWGTESSYEQYF
TRBJ2-5,-,-,TRBV11-2,TGTGCCAGCAGCTTAGACCCAGGCCTCGCGGAGACCCAGTACTTC,CASSLDPGLAETQYF
TRBJ2-2,once,-,TRBV29-1,TGCAGCGTTTCGGTAGACGGGGAGCTGTTTTTT,CSVSVDGELFF
TRBJ2-7,-,-,TRBV2,TGTGCCAGCAGTCACGCAGGGTTCATCGAGCAGTACTTC,CASSHAGFIEQYF
TRBJ2-7,few,-,TRBV4-1,TGCGCCAGCAGCCAAGATAACGGAGCCTACGAGCAGTACTTC,CASSQDNGAYEQYF